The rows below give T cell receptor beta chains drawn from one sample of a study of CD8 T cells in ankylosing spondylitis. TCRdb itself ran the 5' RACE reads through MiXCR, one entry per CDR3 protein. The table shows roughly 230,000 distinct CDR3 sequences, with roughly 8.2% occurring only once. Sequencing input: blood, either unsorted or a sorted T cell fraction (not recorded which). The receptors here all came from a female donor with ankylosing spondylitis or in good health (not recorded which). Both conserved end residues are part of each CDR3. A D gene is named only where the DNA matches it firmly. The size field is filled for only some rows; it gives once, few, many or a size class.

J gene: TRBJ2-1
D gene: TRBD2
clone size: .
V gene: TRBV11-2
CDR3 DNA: TGTGCCAGTAGACCGGGACTAGGGTCGCGTGAGCAGTTCTTC
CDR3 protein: CASRPGLGSREQFF

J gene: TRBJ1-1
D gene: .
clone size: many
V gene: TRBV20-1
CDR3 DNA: TGCAGTGTTATCGGGCGGGGGAGGGACACTGAAGCTTTCTTT
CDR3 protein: CSVIGRGRDTEAFF

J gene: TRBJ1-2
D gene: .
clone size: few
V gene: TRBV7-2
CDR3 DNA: TGTGCCAGCAGCTTAGGTGCCCTTTCTAACTATGGCTACACCTTC
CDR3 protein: CASSLGALSNYGYTF

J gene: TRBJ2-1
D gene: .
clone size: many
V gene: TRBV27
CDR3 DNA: TGTGCCAGCAGTTTATGGGGGAGGCCTTACCAACACAATGAGCAGTTCTTC
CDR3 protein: CASSLWGRPYQHNEQFF

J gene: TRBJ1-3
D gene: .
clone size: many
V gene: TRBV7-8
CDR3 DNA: TGTGCCAGCAGCTTAAGGGGCCAGGGGTTCGGAAACACCATATATTTT
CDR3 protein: CASSLRGQGFGNTIYF

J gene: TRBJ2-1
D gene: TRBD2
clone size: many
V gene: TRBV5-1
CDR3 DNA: TGCGCCAGCAGCTTGGAGCGACTAGCGGGGACCCCGGCTGAGCAGTTCTTC
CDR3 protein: CASSLERLAGTPAEQFF

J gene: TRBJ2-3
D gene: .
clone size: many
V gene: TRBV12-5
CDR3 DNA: TGTGCTAGTGGTTTGGCAGCCGGGACACTCCCTAGCACAGATACGCAGTATTTT
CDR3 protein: CASGLAAGTLPSTDTQYF

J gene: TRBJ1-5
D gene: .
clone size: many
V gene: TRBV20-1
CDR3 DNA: TGCAGTGCTAGTGGACAGCCGGGCGGTCAGCCCCAGCATTTT
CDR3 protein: CSASGQPGGQPQHF

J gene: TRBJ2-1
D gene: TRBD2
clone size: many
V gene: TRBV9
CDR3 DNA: TGTGCCACTTCACCGACTAGCGGGTACAATGAGCAGTTCTTC
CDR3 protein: CATSPTSGYNEQFF

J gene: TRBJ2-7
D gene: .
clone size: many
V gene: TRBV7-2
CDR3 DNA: TGTGCCAGCAGCGAGTACACCGCCGGGTACGAGCAGTACTTC
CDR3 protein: CASSEYTAGYEQYF

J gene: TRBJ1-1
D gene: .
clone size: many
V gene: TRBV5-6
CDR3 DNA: TGTGCCAGCAGCTGGAGAAGGGGCTACCGAACCACTGAAGCTTTCTTT
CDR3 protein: CASSWRRGYRTTEAFF

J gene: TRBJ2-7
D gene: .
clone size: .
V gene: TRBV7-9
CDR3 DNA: TGTGCCAGCAGCCGCGGGAAGGTTGACGAGCAGTACTTC
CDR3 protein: CASSRGKVDEQYF

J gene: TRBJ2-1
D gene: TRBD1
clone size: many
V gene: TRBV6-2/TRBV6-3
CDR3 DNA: TGTGCCAGCAGTCGCGGCAGGGGGCTTACCTACAATGAGCAGTTCTTC
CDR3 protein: CASSRGRGLTYNEQFF

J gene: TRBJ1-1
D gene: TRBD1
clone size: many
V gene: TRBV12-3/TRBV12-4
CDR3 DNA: TGTGCCAGCAGGCCCGCTTTCGGGACAGGGGGATTCAATTTCTTT
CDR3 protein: CASRPAFGTGGFNFF

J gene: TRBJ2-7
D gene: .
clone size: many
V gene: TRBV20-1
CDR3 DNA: TGCAGTGCTAGTCACTCAGCGGCCTACGAGCAGTACTTC
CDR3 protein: CSASHSAAYEQYF

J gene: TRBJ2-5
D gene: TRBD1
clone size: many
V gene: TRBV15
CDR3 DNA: TGTGCCACCAGCAGATTGTCTGACAGGGGGAGGGAGACCCAGTACTTC
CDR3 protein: CATSRLSDRGRETQYF

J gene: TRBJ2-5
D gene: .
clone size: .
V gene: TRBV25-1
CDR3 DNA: TGTGCCAGCAGTGGGACAGTCCGAGAGACCCAGTACTTC
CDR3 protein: CASSGTVRETQYF

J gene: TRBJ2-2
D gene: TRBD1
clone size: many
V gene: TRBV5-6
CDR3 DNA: TGTGCCAGCAGGTTGTGGGACAGCCTTACGAACACCGGGGAGCTGTTTTTT
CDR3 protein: CASRLWDSLTNTGELFF

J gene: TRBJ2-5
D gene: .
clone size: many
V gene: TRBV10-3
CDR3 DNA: TGTGCCATCAGTGACGACAGTCACCTACAAGAGACCCAGTACTTC
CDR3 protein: CAISDDSHLQETQYF

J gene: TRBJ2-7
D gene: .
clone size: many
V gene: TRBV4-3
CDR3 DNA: TGCGCCAGCAGCCAAGATCAAGGGAGCTCCTACGAGCAGTACTTC
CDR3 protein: CASSQDQGSSYEQYF

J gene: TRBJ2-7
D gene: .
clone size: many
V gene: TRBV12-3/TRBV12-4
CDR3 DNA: TGTGCCAGCACCCCCTCGGGAAAGGGCTCCTACGAGCAGTACTTC
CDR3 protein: CASTPSGKGSYEQYF

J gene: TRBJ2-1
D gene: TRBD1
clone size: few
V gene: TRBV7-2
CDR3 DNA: TGTGCCAGCAGCCTACAGGGGGTGGATGAGCAGTTCTTC
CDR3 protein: CASSLQGVDEQFF

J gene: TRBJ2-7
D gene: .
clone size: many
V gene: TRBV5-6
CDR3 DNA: TGTGCCAGCAGCTCCCTCCGTCCGGGATACTCCCTCTACGAGCAGTACTTC
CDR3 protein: CASSSLRPGYSLYEQYF

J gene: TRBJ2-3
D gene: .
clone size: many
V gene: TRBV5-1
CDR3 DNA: TGCGCCAGCAGATACAGGAGGGCAGATACGCAGTATTTT
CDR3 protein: CASRYRRADTQYF

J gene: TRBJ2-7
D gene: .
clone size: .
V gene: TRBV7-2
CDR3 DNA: TGTGCCAGCAGCTCGCAGAGTGGGGTATACGAGCAGTACTTC
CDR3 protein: CASSSQSGVYEQYF

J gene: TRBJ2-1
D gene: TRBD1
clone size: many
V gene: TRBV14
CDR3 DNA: TGTGCCAGCAGGGACAGGGGCTCCTACAATGAGCAGTTCTTC
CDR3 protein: CASRDRGSYNEQFF

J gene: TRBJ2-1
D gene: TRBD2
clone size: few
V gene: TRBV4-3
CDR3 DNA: TGCGCCAGCAGCCAAGCGTGGACTAGCGGGAGGGATGAGCAGTTCTTC
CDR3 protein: CASSQAWTSGRDEQFF

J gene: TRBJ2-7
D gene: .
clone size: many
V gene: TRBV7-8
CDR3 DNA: TGTGCCAGCAGCTTAGACCGGCTGGGGGGTTACGAGCAGTACTTC
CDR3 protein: CASSLDRLGGYEQYF

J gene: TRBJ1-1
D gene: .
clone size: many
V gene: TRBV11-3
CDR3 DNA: TGTGCCAGCAGCTCTTCGGGAAGGGGCACCCATGAAGCTTTCTTT
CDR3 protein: CASSSSGRGTHEAFF

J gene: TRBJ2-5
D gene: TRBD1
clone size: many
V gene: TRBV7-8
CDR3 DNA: TGTGCCAGCAGCCGTGGGTACAGGGGAGAGACCCAGTACTTC
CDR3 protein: CASSRGYRGETQYF

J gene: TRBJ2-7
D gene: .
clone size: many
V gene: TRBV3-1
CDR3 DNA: TGTGCCAGCAGCCAAGATTTTGTCCGGGCCTACGAGCAGTACTTC
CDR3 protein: CASSQDFVRAYEQYF

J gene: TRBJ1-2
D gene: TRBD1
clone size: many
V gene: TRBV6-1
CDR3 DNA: TGTGCCAGCAGCGGGACAGGGATCTATGGCTACACCTTC
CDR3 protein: CASSGTGIYGYTF

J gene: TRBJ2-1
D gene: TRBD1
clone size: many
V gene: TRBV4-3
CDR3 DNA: TGCGCCAGCAGCCAGCCCACCGGGACAGGGGGCAACGAGCAGTTCTTC
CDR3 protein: CASSQPTGTGGNEQFF

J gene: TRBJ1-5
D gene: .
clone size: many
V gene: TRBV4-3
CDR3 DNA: TGCGCCAGCAGCCAAGATCTTGATCAGCCCCAGCATTTT
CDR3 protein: CASSQDLDQPQHF

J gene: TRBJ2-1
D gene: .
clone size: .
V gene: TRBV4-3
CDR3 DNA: TGCGCCAGCAGCCACGGTGTTGGCCCGGACCCCAATGAGCAGTTCTTC
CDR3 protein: CASSHGVGPDPNEQFF

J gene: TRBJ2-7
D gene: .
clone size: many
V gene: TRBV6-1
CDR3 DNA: TGTGCCAGCAGTGACCAGAGCTCCTACGAGCAGTACTTC
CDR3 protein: CASSDQSSYEQYF

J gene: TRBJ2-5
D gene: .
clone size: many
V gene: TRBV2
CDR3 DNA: TGTGCCAGCCGAGGCAGGCGGGCGAGGCAAGAGACCCAGTACTTC
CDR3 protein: CASRGRRARQETQYF

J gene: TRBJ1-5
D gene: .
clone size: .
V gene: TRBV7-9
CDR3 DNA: TGTGCCAGCAGCTTTGGGGAACAGCCCCAGCATTTT
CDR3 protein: CASSFGEQPQHF